The 3 T cell receptor beta chains below all came from one sample that was sequenced in a study of cytomegalovirus exposure and HLA in healthy donors (dated by TCRdb to 2016 to 2017). Library construction relied on the immunoSEQ multiplex PCR assay. For the multiplex PCR, a mixture combining 60 forward primers for TCR Vbeta segments and 13 reverse primers for TCR Jbeta segments was used. Here the immuneACCESS table is served through TCRdb, limited to in-frame sequences with V and J called. Missing clones are a known gap in these copies; in checked studies unresolved V genes cover under half, and the rest lacks a known reason. Counted in this sample were about 180,000 clones; around 80% of them appeared once. In total, the top ten clones hold approximately 1.3% of the sample. The specimen was PBMCs. Source of these receptors: a girl aged 10 to 17 in good health and CMV-seropositive.

The chain uses TRBV29-1 and TRBJ2-5, with 8 bases matching TRBD1. Germline trimming cut 3 bases from V and 2 bases from J; bases unmatched to any gene: 8. The CDR3 is made up of 15 amino acids. From germline, CDR1 is SQVTM and CDR2 ANQGSEA. CDR3 region: CSVDGYRGKQETQYF. The CDR3 nucleotides read TGCAGCGTTGATGGCTACAGGGGGAAACAAGAGACCCAGTACTTC.

The chain uses TRBV30 and TRBJ2-5; TRBD2 aligns across 12 bases. CDR1 and CDR2 from the germline V gene are GTSNPN and SVGIG (reference sequence). The CDR3 extends over 15 amino acids. V was clipped by 4 bases and J by 2 bases; unmatched bases: 5. CDR3 bases: TGTGCCTGGACTAGCGGGAGGGGTATACAAGAGACCCAGTACTTC. It specifies CAWTSGRGIQETQYF.

The V and J genes are TRBV6-6 and TRBJ2-1; 9 nucleotides align to TRBD2. CDR3 length: 15 amino acids. The V gene's germline CDR1 is MNHNY and CDR2 SVGAGI (reference sequence). V was pared by 11 bases and J by 4 bases, with 12 bases of the junction left unmatched. The CDR3 sequence: CAGRDVAGGYNEQFF. DNA of the CDR3: TGTGCCGGGCGAGACGTGGCGGGAGGGTACAATGAGCAGTTCTTC.